These T cell receptor beta chains were read from a single sample in a study of naive and memory T cell subsets. TCRdb recomputed calls from the UMI-ligation and nested PCR reads with MiXCR, one row per CDR3 protein. The sample shows about 140,000 distinct CDR3 sequences, approximately 18% of them seen only once. Sequencing was performed on naive CD8+ T cells from blood. These receptors came from a human donor in good health. The CDR3 runs from the conserved cysteine through the conserved F or W. The D gene is left open where the match is weak. Rows give clone size only sometimes, using once, few, many, or a class for an expanded clone.

d_call	clone_size	j_call	v_call	cdr3_nt	cdr3_aa
TRBD1	.	TRBJ2-7	TRBV7-8	TGTGGCAGCAGCTTAGGTAGGACAGGGGGCGCCTCCTACGAGCAGTACTTC	CGSSLGRTGGASYEQYF
TRBD2	.	TRBJ2-1	TRBV29-1	TGCAGCGTTGAAGGGACTAGTAACAATGAGCAGTTCTTC	CSVEGTSNNEQFF
.	few	TRBJ2-2	TRBV6-5	TGTGCCAGCAGACACCCCCGGGGCACCGGGGAGCTGTTTTTT	CASRHPRGTGELFF
TRBD2	few	TRBJ2-1	TRBV2	TGTGCCAGCAGCCCGGGACTAGCGGGAGGCGGGTTCTACAATGAGCAGTTCTTC	CASSPGLAGGGFYNEQFF
.	few	TRBJ2-7	TRBV6-5	TGTGCCAGCAGTTTTAAGGGGCTAACCTACGAGCAGTACTTC	CASSFKGLTYEQYF
TRBD1	many	TRBJ1-2	TRBV10-2	TGCGCCAGTAGAGACCCCGGTGGGACAGGGGTCTCCGTCGGCTACACCTTC	CASRDPGGTGVSVGYTF
.	many	TRBJ1-1	TRBV27	TGTGCCAGCAGTTCCCAGACAAACACTGAAGCTTTCTTT	CASSSQTNTEAFF
TRBD2	.	TRBJ2-2	TRBV28	TGTGCCAGCAGTTTAGCGGGAGTCACCGGGGAGCTGTTTTTT	CASSLAGVTGELFF
.	.	TRBJ2-3	TRBV19	TGTGCCAGTACCAACTATCGGGACTCCTCACGCCCAGATACGCAGTATTTT	CASTNYRDSSRPDTQYF
TRBD2	few	TRBJ2-1	TRBV7-9	TGTGCCAGCAGTCCACGAGAGCGGGAGGCCTACAATGAGCAGTTCTTC	CASSPREREAYNEQFF
.	few	TRBJ2-7	TRBV4-1	TGCGCCAGCAGCCAAGGTCTGGCAGGGCAGACCTACGAGCAGTACTTC	CASSQGLAGQTYEQYF
TRBD2	.	TRBJ2-5	TRBV12-3/TRBV12-4	TGTGCCAGCAGTTCCACAACTAGCGGGAGAGGAGAGACCCAGTACTTC	CASSSTTSGRGETQYF
.	.	TRBJ1-5	TRBV13	TGTGCCAGCAGCTACGGACAGCTAAGCAATCAGCCCCAGCATTTT	CASSYGQLSNQPQHF
.	many	TRBJ2-3	TRBV4-1	TGCGCCAGCAGCCAAGAGCCCGTTCCCACAGATACGCAGTATTTT	CASSQEPVPTDTQYF
.	few	TRBJ2-3	TRBV6-5	TGTGCCAGCAGTTACGGGGGCGGGAGCCCCAGCACAGATACGCAGTATTTT	CASSYGGGSPSTDTQYF
.	.	TRBJ2-1	TRBV27	TGTGCCAGCAGTTCCCGCTCCTACAATGAGCAGTTCTTC	CASSSRSYNEQFF
.	.	TRBJ2-7	TRBV5-4	TGTGCCAGCAGCCCGACGGGGAACCCCTACGAGCAGTACTTC	CASSPTGNPYEQYF
TRBD1	many	TRBJ2-1	TRBV12-3/TRBV12-4	TGTGCCAGCAGCCCAACAGGGGACAATGAGCAGTTCTTC	CASSPTGDNEQFF
.	.	TRBJ2-7	TRBV29-1	TGCAGCGTTGTCCCCTTGGGGTCCTACGAGCAGTACTTC	CSVVPLGSYEQYF
TRBD1	.	TRBJ1-1	TRBV2	TGTGCCAGCAACAATAGGGACAGACGAACATCTGAAGCTTTCTTT	CASNNRDRRTSEAFF
.	.	TRBJ1-2	TRBV19	TGTGCCAGTAGTACCCCCCCGATACTGAACTATGGCTACACCTTC	CASSTPPILNYGYTF
TRBD1	.	TRBJ2-2	TRBV2	TGTGCCAGCAGCCAGGGGACAGGGGGCACCGGGGAGCTGTTTTTT	CASSQGTGGTGELFF
.	few	TRBJ2-1	TRBV6-2/TRBV6-3	TGTGCCAGCAGTTACCCTGCCGACAACGAGCGGCCTTGGTATGAGCAGTTCTTC	CASSYPADNERPWYEQFF
.	.	TRBJ2-1	TRBV6-6	TGTGCCAGCAGCCTCAGGGGAGGCGAAGAGGAGTACAATGAGCAGTTCTTC	CASSLRGGEEEYNEQFF
.	few	TRBJ1-1	TRBV28	TGTGCCAGCAGTTTTGGGCAGCCGAACACTGAAGCTTTCTTT	CASSFGQPNTEAFF
TRBD1	.	TRBJ2-5	TRBV4-1	TGCGCCAGCAGCCAAGGGACAGGGTCAGCCCAAGAGACCCAGTACTTC	CASSQGTGSAQETQYF
TRBD1	.	TRBJ2-1	TRBV11-2	TGTGCCAGCAGCTTTGGGACAGGGAGCAATGAGCAGTTCTTC	CASSFGTGSNEQFF
TRBD1	few	TRBJ2-7	TRBV29-1	TGCAGCGTTTCAGGACAGGGGGTATACGAGCAGTACTTC	CSVSGQGVYEQYF
.	.	TRBJ2-5	TRBV7-2	TGTGCCAGCAGCCCTCTATTTGATTACCTCCAAGAGACCCAGTACTTC	CASSPLFDYLQETQYF
TRBD2	few	TRBJ2-1	TRBV29-1	TGCAGCGTTGAGGGGGGACTAGCGGGAGGGAGCTCCTACAATGAGCAGTTCTTC	CSVEGGLAGGSSYNEQFF
.	few	TRBJ1-3	TRBV11-2	TGTGCCAGCAGCTTAGACGGGGTGTTTGCTGGAAACACCATATATTTT	CASSLDGVFAGNTIYF
.	.	TRBJ2-7	TRBV2	TGTGCCAGCAGTACTTTAAGCTACGAGCAGTACTTC	CASSTLSYEQYF
.	many	TRBJ1-1	TRBV3-1	TGTGCCAGCAGCCAAGATCTATGGAGTGAAGCTTTCTTT	CASSQDLWSEAFF
.	.	TRBJ1-1	TRBV24-1	TGTGCTCCTTCTACACTTAAAAGCCTCCGTAGGGGCGAAGCTTTCTTT	CAPSTLKSLRRGEAFF
TRBD2	.	TRBJ2-5	TRBV12-3/TRBV12-4	TGTGCCAGCAGTCCACCGGGGGGGGCTTGGGAGACCCAGTACTTC	CASSPPGGAWETQYF
TRBD2	few	TRBJ2-4	TRBV3-1	TGTGCCAGCAGCCAAGATCCCGGGGAGGGCAAAAACATTCAGTACTTC	CASSQDPGEGKNIQYF
.	few	TRBJ2-2	TRBV9	TGTGCCAGCAGCGTAGGCCCAAACCCGAACACCGGGGAGCTGTTTTTT	CASSVGPNPNTGELFF
TRBD2	.	TRBJ2-7	TRBV6-6	TGTGCCAGCACTGGACTAGCGGGAGGTCCTGACTACGAGCAGTACTTC	CASTGLAGGPDYEQYF
TRBD1	few	TRBJ2-1	TRBV19	TGTGCCACCTCATACGGGACAGGGTTAGATGAGCAGTTCTTC	CATSYGTGLDEQFF
.	.	TRBJ1-1	TRBV6-6	TGTGCCAGCAGCACACCCCCGAATCTTGTGAACACTGAAGCTTTCTTT	CASSTPPNLVNTEAFF
TRBD1	.	TRBJ2-7	TRBV5-1	TGCGCCAGCAGCTACCGGGACAGCCCAGCCTACGAGCAGTACTTC	CASSYRDSPAYEQYF
.	many	TRBJ2-7	TRBV29-1	TGCAGCGTTGAAAGGGCCGGCCGGCCCTACGAGCAGTACTTC	CSVERAGRPYEQYF
.	.	TRBJ2-3	TRBV24-1	TGTGCCACCAGTGATTTGCGCGGGAACACAGATACGCAGTATTTT	CATSDLRGNTDTQYF
.	few	TRBJ2-3	TRBV28	TGTGCCAGCAGTCCCAACAGAGATACGCAGTATTTT	CASSPNRDTQYF
TRBD1	few	TRBJ2-7	TRBV6-5	TGTGCCAGCAGTTACAGTATTTCAGGGGGCGTTGACGAGCAGTACTTC	CASSYSISGGVDEQYF
TRBD2	many	TRBJ2-1	TRBV10-3	TGTGCCATCAGTGGGGGGCTCCCGACCGGGACTAGCGGGAGTAGCTACAATGAGCAGTTCTTC	CAISGGLPTGTSGSSYNEQFF
.	.	TRBJ2-3	TRBV5-4	TGTGCCAGCAGCTTGCAGGGAAGCACAGATACGCAGTATTTT	CASSLQGSTDTQYF
.	.	TRBJ1-2	TRBV12-3/TRBV12-4	TGTGCCAGCACAAAAGGGGAGGGAACTAACTATGGCTACACCTTC	CASTKGEGTNYGYTF
.	few	TRBJ2-2	TRBV24-1	TGTGCCACCAGTGATTCCGGAGGCGCGGGCACCGGGGAGCTGTTTTTT	CATSDSGGAGTGELFF
.	.	TRBJ2-2	TRBV5-4	TGTGCCAGCAGCAAGCCCGGCCTCACCGGGGAGCTGTTTTTT	CASSKPGLTGELFF
TRBD2	.	TRBJ2-1	TRBV7-9	TGTGCCAGCAGCTCTAGAAGCGGGAGGGCCCCCTACAATGAGCAGTTCTTC	CASSSRSGRAPYNEQFF
.	.	TRBJ2-7	TRBV4-1	TGCGCCAGCAGCCAAGCGGCAGACCTGATATCCTACGAGCAGTACTTC	CASSQAADLISYEQYF
.	few	TRBJ2-7	TRBV7-8	TGTGCCAGCAGCATAGGAGGCAATTCCTACGAGCAGTACTTC	CASSIGGNSYEQYF